This entry lists 30 T cell receptor beta chains sequenced from one sample in a study of beta chain features in type 1 diabetes. General observations from the study: All four CD4+ subsets of Type 1 diabetes patients contained TCRB CDR3s that were moderately but significantly shorter.

Since all of the isolated RNA was reverse transcribed, expressed TCRB transcripts were what got sequenced. Using immunoSEQ multiplex PCR, the repertoire was profiled, and TCRdb retains in-frame clones only, with some absent. The table has hundreds of thousands of clones, about 14% seen once. Their antigens remain unidentified. The specimen was naive CD4+ T cells from blood. These receptors all come from a man between 18 and 29 years old with type 1 diabetes.

V is TRBV29-1 and J is TRBJ2-7; 10 nucleotides agree with TRBD2. V lost 5 bases, J lost 3 bases, and 10 bases stayed unmatched. CDR1 and CDR2 from the germline V gene are SQVTM and ANQGSEA. The CDR3 spans 15 residues. CDR3 nucleotide sequence: TGCAGCGTTCGATTAGCGGGAGGCCGTATCTACGAGCAGTACTTC. Protein product: CSVRLAGGRIYEQYF.

This clone was seen more than once but under ten times. The rearrangement joins TRBV7-2 to TRBJ2-3, with TRBD1 as a possible D gene (7 bases). Trimming stripped 1 base from V and 1 base from J, with 12 bases between. This CDR3 contains 16 residues. Germline-derived CDR1 and CDR2 are SGHTA and FQGNSA. The CDR3 reads CASSLEGRGGTDTQYF. The CDR3 DNA follows: TGTGCCAGCAGCTTAGAAGGCAGGGGGGGCACAGATACGCAGTATTTT.

The count of this clone is one. J is TRBJ1-6 and V is TRBV11-2, with D possibly being TRBD1 (5 bases). The CDR3 consists of 14 residues. Germline CDR1 reads SGHAT; CDR2 reads FQNNGV. The V and J ends lost 3 bases and 7 bases respectively, with 10 bases between them. The DNA of the CDR3 is TGTGCCAGCAGCTTCGTTGGGGCAAATTCACCCCTCCACTTT. This codes for CASSFVGANSPLHF.

This clone was seen more than once but under ten times. V usage is TRBV2 and J usage is TRBJ1-2; TRBD1 is a possible D gene (6 bases). The V gene's germline CDR1 is SNHLY and CDR2 FYNNEI. V dropped 3 bases and J dropped 2 bases, with 10 bases sitting between them. The length of the CDR3 is 14 residues. The CDR3 bases are TGTGCCAGCAGTGAGGTCCAGGGGAACTATGGCTACACCTTC. Protein product: CASSEVQGNYGYTF.

Only a few counts were recorded for this clone. J is TRBJ2-7 and V is TRBV11-3; D gene unclear. The CDR3 runs to 15 residues. The germline V gene has CDR1 SGHNT and CDR2 YENEEA. V gave up 1 base and J gave up 4 bases, with 14 bases separating them. CDR3 residues: CASSLGGSSYYEQYF. DNA for the CDR3: TGTGCCAGCAGCTTAGGTGGCAGCTCTTATTACGAGCAGTACTTC.

The chain is built from TRBV4-1 and TRBJ2-5; D not certain. The germline CDR1 and CDR2 sequences are MGHRA and YSYEKL. This CDR3 is built from 11 residues. V lost 6 bases and J lost 0, with 2 bases in between. The DNA for the CDR3 is TGCGCCAGCAGGTACCAAGAGACCCAGTACTTC. This encodes CASRYQETQYF.

This clone was seen a few times. The rearrangement joins TRBV2 to TRBJ2-1; TRBD1 or TRBD2 may be the D gene (5 bases each). V lost 4 bases, J lost 3 bases, and 19 bases lay in between. Germline-derived CDR1 and CDR2 are SNHLY and FYNNEI. The CDR3 has 17 residues. The chain's CDR3 is CASSGGLSGRFYNEQFF. The DNA of the CDR3 is TGTGCCAGCAGTGGGGGCCTTTCAGGGAGATTCTACAATGAGCAGTTCTTC.

This clone was counted a few times. The V call is TRBV19, the J call TRBJ2-1; D is unclear. The CDR3 length is 13 residues. Looked up from germline, CDR1 is LNHDA and CDR2 is SQIVND (reference sequence). Trimming took off 7 bases at V and 2 bases at J, with 9 bases between the two ends. CDR3 protein: CASTETPYNEQFF. The CDR3 DNA reads TGTGCCAGTACAGAGACCCCCTACAATGAGCAGTTCTTC.

This clone has a handful of counts. The chain links TRBV30 to TRBJ2-7, with 7 bases matching TRBD1. CDR3 length: 12 residues. V shed 4 bases and J 6 bases; nucleotides not matched to a gene: 6. The germline V gene encodes CDR1 GTSNPN and CDR2 SVGIG (reference sequence). CDR3: CAWTLTGSEQYF. CDR3 in DNA: TGTGCCTGGACCCTGACAGGGAGCGAGCAGTACTTC.

About this clone itself: Within the sample, other DNA sequences also encode this same CDR3. V usage is TRBV29-1 and J usage is TRBJ1-5; D gene unclear. The length of the CDR3 is 12 residues. V was pared by 5 bases and J by 2 bases, with 7 bases between. From germline, CDR1 is SQVTM and CDR2 ANQGSEA. CDR3 protein: CSVRQGNQPQHF. Written as DNA, the CDR3 is TGCAGCGTTCGGCAGGGCAATCAGCCCCAGCATTTT. Supplemented by reference TRBV29-1 and TRBJ1-5, the full variable domain reads SAVISQKPSRDICQRGTSLTIQCQVDSQVTMMFWYRQQPGQSLTLIATANQGSEATYESGFVIDKFPISRPNLTFSTLTVSNMSPEDSSIYLCSVRQGNQPQHFGDGTRLSIL.

The CDR3 bases are TGTGCCTGGAGTAGGGGGCCGGAGCCCCAGCATTTT. As protein: CAWSRGPEPQHF. The chain couples TRBV30 to TRBJ1-5; 7 bases align to TRBD1. The CDR3 spans 12 residues. V gave up 2 bases and J gave up 8 bases; unmatched junction bases: 3. Germline values: CDR1 GTSNPN, CDR2 SVGIG (reference sequence).

The sample holds a few counts of this clone. This rearrangement joins TRBV29-1 to TRBJ2-3; D is ambiguous. Germline V gene data show CDR1 as SQVTM and CDR2 as ANQGSEA. The CDR3 spans 11 residues. V dropped 8 bases and J dropped 6 bases, with 12 bases sitting between them. DNA for the CDR3: TGCAGCCAAACTGTCGCGGATACGCAGTATTTT. Residues: CSQTVADTQYF.

This chain joins TRBV2 and TRBJ2-3; 9 nucleotides agree with TRBD2. V lost 5 bases to trimming and J lost 0 bases; unmatched junction nucleotides: 6. CDR1 and CDR2 from the germline V gene are SNHLY and FYNNEI. CDR3 size: 16 residues. This chain's CDR3 is CASSPLAGASTDTQYF. CDR3 nucleotide sequence: TGTGCCAGCAGTCCTTTAGCGGGGGCCAGCACAGATACGCAGTATTTT.

This clone occurred a few times. The CDR3 DNA sequence: TGTGCCAGCACCCGACTAGTGGCGTCTACGCAGTATTTT. Protein: CASTRLVASTQYF. This chain joins TRBV7-2 and TRBJ2-3; D may be TRBD2 (6 bases). CDR3 length equals 13 residues. Germline CDR1 reads SGHTA; CDR2 reads FQGNSA. The V end was cut by 7 bases, the J end by 8 bases, with 16 bases between.

This clone was observed a handful of times. The gene calls are TRBV27 and TRBJ2-7; D is uncertain. V lost 8 bases and J 5 bases, leaving 4 bases between the germline ends. From germline, CDR1 is MNHEY and CDR2 SMNVEV (reference sequence). CDR3 size: 9 residues. CDR3 in DNA: TGTGCCAGCTTCCACGAGCAGTACTTC. It codes for CASFHEQYF.

This clone has only a few counts. This chain links TRBV5-1 with TRBJ2-2; no clear D. Trimming left V 0 bases short and J 7 bases short, with 7 bases between. CDR1 is SGHRS and CDR2 is YFSETQ in the germline V gene. The CDR3 sequence is 13 residues long. The CDR3 DNA is TGCGCCAGCAGCTTGGCTAGTGGCGGGGAGCTGTTTTTT. This codes for CASSLASGGELFF.

This clone was counted a few times. The genes are TRBV29-1 and TRBJ2-7; a weak D match, TRBD1 (5 bases). Trimming pared 4 bases from V and 2 bases from J, leaving 9 bases between. Per germline, CDR1 SQVTM and CDR2 ANQGSEA. The CDR3 runs to 12 residues. This CDR3 is CSVARETYEQYF. CDR3 sequence (DNA): TGCAGCGTTGCCAGGGAAACCTACGAGCAGTACTTC.

The chain carries TRBV5-1 and TRBJ2-7; 7 positions agree with TRBD1. In germline, CDR1 is SGHRS, CDR2 YFSETQ. Germline trimming cut 0 bases from V and 7 bases from J; bases unmatched to any gene: 7. This CDR3 spans 14 amino acids. The CDR3 DNA sequence: TGCGCCAGCAGCTTGGGACAGGGATCTAGGGAGCAGTACTTC. Protein sequence: CASSLGQGSREQYF.

This clone turned up a few times. The junction shows a germline mismatch at one end, possibly a read error. The V and J genes are TRBV30 and TRBJ1-1, with D unresolved. This CDR3 has 10 amino acids. Germline V gene lookup returns CDR1 GTSNPN and CDR2 SVGIG (reference sequence). The CDR3 region is CAWINGETRF. CDR3 DNA sequence: TGTGCCTGGATTAATGGGGAGACTCGCTTT. The complete variable domain, with remaining parts taken from reference TRBV30 and TRBJ1-1, reads SQTIHQWPATLVQPVGSPLSLECTVEGTSNPNLYWYRQAAGRGLQLLFYSVGIGQISSEVPQNLSASRPQDRQFILSSKKLLLSDSGFYLCAWINGETRFGQGTRLTVV.

This chain connects TRBV30 to TRBJ1-1; D is ambiguous. Trimming cost V 0 bases and J 4 bases, with 9 bases left between them. Looked up from germline, CDR1 is GTSNPN and CDR2 is SVGIG (reference sequence). This CDR3 is 13 amino acids long. The CDR3 DNA reads as TGTGCCTGGAGTGTACTTTCTGGCACTGAAGCTTTCTTT. Translating gives CAWSVLSGTEAFF. The complete variable domain, with remaining parts taken from reference TRBV30 and TRBJ1-1, reads SQTIHQWPATLVQPVGSPLSLECTVEGTSNPNLYWYRQAAGRGLQLLFYSVGIGQISSEVPQNLSASRPQDRQFILSSKKLLLSDSGFYLCAWSVLSGTEAFFGQGTRLTVV.

This clone was seen more than once but under ten times. The chain links TRBV5-1 to TRBJ1-2; D unresolved. Germline CDR1 reads SGHRS; CDR2 reads YFSETQ. V was shortened by 4 bases and J by 6 bases, with 13 bases between the two germline ends. The CDR3 totals 13 residues. The CDR3 nucleotides read TGCGCCAGCAGCACCTTTGGGCAGGATGGCTACACCTTC. Translated, it gives CASSTFGQDGYTF.

As DNA, the CDR3 is TGTGCCAGCAGCGTAGAGGGACAGGGCAACACTGAAGCTTTCTTT. Translated, it gives CASSVEGQGNTEAFF. The rearrangement uses TRBV9 and TRBJ1-1, with 9 bases aligning to TRBD1. Germline lookup yields CDR1 SGDLS and CDR2 YYNGEE. Trimming took 0 bases from V and 2 from J; bases not matched to a gene: 2. This CDR3 spans 15 amino acids.

The chain uses TRBV4-2 and TRBJ2-4, with TRBD1 as a possible D gene (6 bases). Germline V gene sequence: CDR1 LGHNA, CDR2 YNFKEQ. The germline V and J ends were trimmed by 4 bases and 1 base, with 11 bases remaining between them. The CDR3 covers 15 residues. CDR3 DNA sequence: TGTGCCAGCAGCCCCAGGCAGGGGGCCAAAAACATTCAGTACTTC. Its translation: CASSPRQGAKNIQYF.

In this sample, this clone turned up a few times. The chain links TRBV5-1 to TRBJ2-1; TRBD1 aligns across 8 bases. The germline gives CDR1 SGHRS, CDR2 YFSETQ. The CDR3 is made up of 16 amino acids. With 3 bases clipped from V and 0 bases from J, the junction kept 5 bases outside the gene matches. The chain's CDR3 is CASSSRQGSSYNEQFF. In nucleotides, the CDR3 is TGCGCCAGCAGCTCCAGACAGGGGAGCTCCTACAATGAGCAGTTCTTC.

This clone turned up a few times. The chain has TRBV7-9 and TRBJ2-3; tentatively, D is TRBD2 (6 bases). CDR1 SEHNR and CDR2 FQNEAQ come from the germline V gene (reference sequence). The CDR3 has 13 amino acids. With 11 bases removed from V and 2 bases from J, the gap between germline ends came to 14 bases. CDR3 region: CAAGRSSTDTQYF. The CDR3 nucleotides read TGTGCCGCGGGGCGGTCCTCCACAGATACGCAGTATTTT.

The chain carries TRBV5-8 and TRBJ2-6, with D tentatively TRBD1 or TRBD2 (5 bases each). The CDR3 consists of 16 residues. Germline CDR1 and CDR2: SGHTS and YDEGEE. V was trimmed by 3 bases and J by 0 bases, leaving 10 bases between them. CDR3 sequence reads: CASSSGRSSGANVLTF. DNA for the CDR3: TGTGCCAGCAGCTCGGGACGCTCCTCTGGGGCCAACGTCCTGACTTTC.

In DNA, the CDR3 is TGTGCCAGCAGTTCCGACAGGGGGCCCGGCGAGCAGTACTTC. Its protein product is CASSSDRGPGEQYF. This chain uses TRBV6-5 with TRBJ2-7; 10 nucleotides align to TRBD1. Germline lookup yields CDR1 MNHEY and CDR2 SVGAGI. The CDR3 spans 14 residues. Germline trimming cut 4 bases from V and 6 bases from J; bases unmatched to any gene: 6.

This clone occurred a few times. V usage is TRBV28 and J usage is TRBJ1-2; D remains ambiguous. The CDR3 totals 11 residues. The ends were cut back, 2 bases at V and 8 bases at J, with 6 bases in the middle. Germline CDR1 MDHEN, CDR2 SYDVKM. The CDR3 DNA is TGTGCCAGCAGTTTAAGCAGAGGCTACACCTTC. This encodes CASSLSRGYTF.

The chain carries TRBV7-2 and TRBJ2-3, with TRBD2 matching 11 bases. The CDR3 spans 16 residues. Germline CDR1 is SGHTA and CDR2 is FQGNSA. J lost 2 bases, V lost 4 bases, and 5 bases had no gene match. The CDR3 DNA is TGTGCCAGCAGCTCCCGACTAGCGGGACACACAGATACGCAGTATTTT. Residues: CASSSRLAGHTDTQYF.

This clone was recorded a few times. The chain is built from TRBV11-2 and TRBJ2-2, with D uncertain. The CDR3 runs to 13 residues. The V gene lost 0 bases and the J gene lost 7 bases, with 6 bases spanning the gap. Germline V gene sequence: CDR1 SGHAT, CDR2 FQNNGV. The chain's CDR3 is CASSLDWVGELFF. The CDR3 nucleotides are TGTGCCAGCAGCTTAGATTGGGTCGGGGAGCTGTTTTTT.